A single sample gave rise to the 18 T cell receptor beta chains below, sequenced in a study of blood T cell repertoires in COVID-19. Produced via immunoSEQ multiplex PCR; TCRdb's table is partial and in-frame only. The data show 85,000 to 120,000 clones, around 84% seen once. Sequenced: peripheral blood. These receptors originate from a middle-aged man with active or convalescent COVID-19.

This clone was seen more than once but under ten times. The V call is TRBV6-5, the J call TRBJ1-2; no firm D call. V was pared by 4 bases and J by 6 bases, with 15 bases between. This CDR3 has 14 residues. Germline lookup yields CDR1 MNHEY and CDR2 SVGAGI. CDR3 sequence: CASSSPPAGNGYTF. The DNA of the CDR3 is TGTGCCAGCAGTTCTCCCCCAGCGGGAAATGGCTACACCTTC.

V gene TRBV27 combines with J gene TRBJ2-2, with D possibly being TRBD2 (7 bases). Between the trimmed V and J ends, which lost 4 bases and 3 bases, there was a span of 18 bases. The germline gives CDR1 MNHEY, CDR2 SMNVEV (reference sequence). CDR3 length equals 17 residues. The DNA of the CDR3 is TGTGCCAGCAGTTCCAAACATCGGGGGGCGGACACCGGGGAGCTGTTTTTT. Residues: CASSSKHRGADTGELFF.

This chain connects TRBV19 to TRBJ1-3; possible D gene TRBD1, 5 bases. The CDR3 sequence is 16 residues long. Germline assignment: CDR1 LNHDA and CDR2 SQIVND (reference sequence). V was clipped by 5 bases and J by 0 bases, with 14 bases between them. This CDR3 is CASSPPRARSGNTIYF. CDR3 in DNA: TGTGCCAGTAGTCCACCCAGGGCCCGCTCTGGAAACACCATATATTTT.

This chain uses TRBV7-9 with TRBJ2-4; possibly TRBD1 for D (5 bases). Germline CDR1 SEHNR, CDR2 FQNEAQ (reference sequence). Trimming took 3 bases from V and 6 from J, leaving 9 bases between them. This CDR3 region has 13 residues. CDR3 sequence (DNA): TGTGCCAGCAGCTTCCAGGGAACAAACATTCAGTACTTC. It codes for CASSFQGTNIQYF. The full variable domain, in which reference TRBV7-9 and TRBJ2-4 provide the parts outside the CDR3, is DTGVSQNPRHKITKRGQNVTFRCDPISEHNRLYWYRQTLGQGPEFLTYFQNEAQLEKSRLLSDRFSAERPKGSFSTLEIQRTEQGDSAMYLCASSFQGTNIQYFGAGTRLSVL.

The V gene is TRBV21-1, the J gene TRBJ1-5. TRBV21-1 is given as a pseudogene. The CDR3 has 16 residues. The CDR3 DNA reads as TGTGCCAGCAGCAAAGTTTCAGACTATAGCAATCAGCCCCAGCATTTT. It specifies CASSKVSDYSNQPQHF.

The chain links TRBV21-1 to TRBJ1-3; the D call of TRBD1 is as the table states it, not checked on the DNA. TRBV21-1 is a pseudogene locus. The CDR3 has 17 amino acids. Here the CDR3 reads CASSKKSHRGSGNTIYF. CDR3 DNA sequence: TGTGCCAGCAGCAAAAAATCCCACAGGGGATCTGGAAACACCATATATTTT.

This sequence joins TRBV19 and TRBJ2-2; TRBD2 matches at 9 bases. Germline CDR1 reads LNHDA; CDR2 reads SQIVND (reference sequence). V lost 10 bases and J lost 1; bases outside the gene matches: 4. The CDR3 has 14 amino acids. In DNA, the CDR3 is TGTGCCACCTCTAGCGGGGTGAACACCGGGGAGCTGTTTTTT. Translation: CATSSGVNTGELFF. Full variable domain (remainder filled in from reference TRBV19 and TRBJ2-2): DGGITQSPKYLFRKEGQNVTLSCEQNLNHDAMYWYRQDPGQGLRLIYYSQIVNDFQKGDIAEGYSVSREKKESFPLTVTSAQKNPTAFYLCATSSGVNTGELFFGEGSRLTVL.

V and J are TRBV19 and TRBJ2-7, with TRBD1 matching 9 bases. Germline V lookup: CDR1 LNHDA, CDR2 SQIVND (reference sequence). The ends lost 3 bases at V and 5 bases at J; junction bases unmatched: 2. The CDR3 runs to 13 residues. CDR3 in DNA: TGTGCCAGTAGTATCCGGGACAGGGACGAGCAGTACTTC. This translates into CASSIRDRDEQYF.

The chain is built from TRBV7-2 and TRBJ2-5; no clear D. In germline, CDR1 is SGHTA, CDR2 FQGNSA. V gave up 7 bases and J gave up 5 bases, with 8 bases separating them. The CDR3 consists of 11 residues. The CDR3 here is CASTRMETQYF. CDR3 coding DNA: TGTGCCAGCACGCGGATGGAGACCCAGTACTTC. Full variable domain (remainder filled in from reference TRBV7-2 and TRBJ2-5): GAGVSQSPSNKVTEKGKDVELRCDPISGHTALYWYRQSLGQGLEFLIYFQGNSAPDKSGLPSDRFSAERTGGSVSTLTIQRTQQEDSAVYLCASTRMETQYFGPGTRLLVL.

This sequence joins TRBV6-1 and TRBJ1-4, with 11 nucleotides matching TRBD1. Germline-derived CDR1 and CDR2 are MNHNS and SASEGT. V lost 4 bases, J lost 6 bases, and 7 bases stayed unmatched. The CDR3 covers 16 residues. The CDR3 sequence is CASSATRGQGDEKLFF. CDR3 DNA sequence: TGTGCCAGCAGTGCGACCCGGGGACAGGGGGATGAAAAACTGTTTTTT.

The chain links TRBV4-1 to TRBJ2-5; 10 nucleotides match TRBD1. Germline-derived CDR1 and CDR2 are MGHRA and YSYEKL. V lost 2 bases, J lost 4 bases, and 7 bases stayed unmatched. The CDR3 has 16 residues. The CDR3 sequence: CASSQSRQGAGETQYF. As DNA, the CDR3 is TGCGCCAGCAGCCAATCCCGACAGGGGGCAGGAGAGACCCAGTACTTC.

The chain couples TRBV2 to TRBJ1-1; no reliable D call. This CDR3 is built from 13 residues. The germline V and J ends were trimmed by 9 bases and 6 bases, with 17 bases remaining between them. Germline CDR1 reads SNHLY; CDR2 reads FYNNEI. The CDR3 reads CASGPFAGAEAFF. The CDR3 DNA reads TGTGCCAGTGGGCCCTTCGCCGGGGCTGAAGCTTTCTTT.

The chain has TRBV3-1 (or the pseudogene TRBV3-2) and TRBJ2-3, with 7 positions matching TRBD2. Germline CDR1 and CDR2: LGHDT and YNNKEL (reference sequence). CDR3 length: 16 residues. The V segment lost 4 bases and the J segment 5 bases; nucleotides outside the gene matches: 12. The CDR3, as DNA: TGTGCCAGCAGCCCCCAAATAGGGGAGCGGGGAGATACGCAGTATTTT. The encoded protein is CASSPQIGERGDTQYF.

The V call is TRBV5-6, the J call TRBJ1-2, with D hard to call. Per germline, CDR1 SGHDT and CDR2 YYEEEE. The CDR3 totals 14 residues. V gave up 3 bases and J gave up 4 bases, with 13 bases separating them. CDR3 sequence reads: CASSSLRGGYGYTF. The CDR3, as DNA: TGTGCCAGCAGCTCTCTGAGAGGAGGCTATGGCTACACCTTC. The complete variable domain, with remaining parts taken from reference TRBV5-6 and TRBJ1-2, reads DAGVTQSPTHLIKTRGQQVTLRCSPKSGHDTVSWYQQALGQGPQFIFQYYEEEERQRGNFPDRFSGHQFPNYSSELNVNALLLGDSALYLCASSSLRGGYGYTFGSGTRLTVV.

The gene calls are TRBV28 and TRBJ1-6; TRBD1 matches at 7 bases. The V gene end was trimmed by 7 bases and the J gene end by 9 bases; junction bases not matched to a gene: 3. The CDR3 has 12 residues. The germline V gene has CDR1 MDHEN and CDR2 SYDVKM. The CDR3 protein is CASTYRGSPLHF. The CDR3 DNA follows: TGTGCCAGCACCTACAGGGGTTCACCCCTCCACTTT.

The chain is built from TRBV29-1 and TRBJ2-3; 7 nucleotides align to TRBD2. There are 13 residues in the CDR3. The germline V gene has CDR1 SQVTM and CDR2 ANQGSEA. Unmatched junction bases numbered 5, after V lost 6 bases and J lost 2 bases. The CDR3, as DNA: TGCAGCGTGGGGGGGAAAACCACAGATACGCAGTATTTT. Protein: CSVGGKTTDTQYF.

The V and J genes are TRBV7-9 and TRBJ1-1; no firm D call. V was cut by 4 bases and J by 5 bases, with 14 bases left in between. This CDR3 has 14 amino acids. Germline-derived CDR1 and CDR2 are SEHNR and FQNEAQ (reference sequence). Here the CDR3 reads CASSSHTERTEAFF. CDR3 sequence (DNA): TGTGCCAGCAGCTCCCACACAGAGAGAACTGAAGCTTTCTTT. The entire variable domain, with the rest obtained from reference TRBV7-9 and TRBJ1-1, is as follows: DTGVSQNPRHKITKRGQNVTFRCDPISEHNRLYWYRQTLGQGPEFLTYFQNEAQLEKSRLLSDRFSAERPKGSFSTLEIQRTEQGDSAMYLCASSSHTERTEAFFGQGTRLTVV.

This chain connects TRBV5-6 to TRBJ2-7; D possibly corresponds to TRBD2 (6 bases). Trimming shortened V by 0 bases and J by 2 bases, and 9 bases separated the two germline ends. CDR1 SGHDT and CDR2 YYEEEE come from the germline V gene. There are 14 residues in the CDR3. The CDR3 nucleotides read TGTGCCAGCAGCTTGGCCGGAGGGACCTACGAGCAGTACGTC. Encoded protein: CASSLAGGTYEQYV.